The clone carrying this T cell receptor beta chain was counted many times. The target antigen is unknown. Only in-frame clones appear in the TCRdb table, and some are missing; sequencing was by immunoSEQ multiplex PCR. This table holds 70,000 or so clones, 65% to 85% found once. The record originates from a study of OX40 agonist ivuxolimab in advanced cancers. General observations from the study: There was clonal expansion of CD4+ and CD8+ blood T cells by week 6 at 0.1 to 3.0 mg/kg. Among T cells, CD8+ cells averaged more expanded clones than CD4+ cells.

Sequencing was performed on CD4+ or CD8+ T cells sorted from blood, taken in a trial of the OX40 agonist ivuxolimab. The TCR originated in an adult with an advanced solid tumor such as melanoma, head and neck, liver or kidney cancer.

As DNA, the CDR3 is TGTGCCAGCAGCCCGGCACTGGACGTCTATGGCTACACCTTC. Translated, it gives CASSPALDVYGYTF. The chain uses TRBV7-9 and TRBJ1-2, with D hard to call. CDR1 is SEHNR and CDR2 is FQNEAQ in the germline V gene (reference sequence). Trimming cost V 5 bases and J 4 bases, with 14 bases left between them. CDR3 length: 14 residues.